Below are 10 T cell receptor beta chains sequenced from a single sample in a study of blood T cell repertoires in COVID-19. Sequenced by immunoSEQ multiplex PCR; TCRdb stores in-frame clones only, minus some. The data show just over 650,000 clones, 85% to 90% seen once. The sample comprised peripheral blood. These receptors were obtained from a young woman with acute or convalescent COVID-19.

This chain uses TRBV5-6 with TRBJ2-1, with 8 nucleotides matching TRBD1. With V trimmed by 5 bases and J by 9 bases, 4 bases remained unmatched. Germline-derived CDR1 and CDR2 are SGHDT and YYEEEE. The CDR3 has 12 residues. DNA of the CDR3: TGTGCCAGCAGTTACAGGGGGATTGAGCAGTTCTTC. Its protein is CASSYRGIEQFF.

This sequence joins TRBV4-1 and TRBJ2-7, with D possibly TRBD1 on 5 matching bases. Germline loops: CDR1 MGHRA, CDR2 YSYEKL. V was cut by 1 base and J by 5 bases, with 6 bases left in between. The CDR3 totals 12 residues. DNA of the CDR3: TGCGCCAGCAGCCAAGTCAGGGACGAGCAGTACTTC. It specifies CASSQVRDEQYF.

The V and J genes are TRBV23-1 and TRBJ1-2; D remains unclear. TRBV23-1 is an ORF, and what it does is uncertain. The length of the CDR3 is 12 residues. Trimming cost V 7 bases and J 2 bases, with 8 bases left between them. The CDR3 nucleotides read TGCGCCAGCACCCCCAGAAACTATGGCTACACCTTC. This translates into CASTPRNYGYTF.

This clone appeared a single time. The rearrangement links TRBV6-2 or TRBV6-3 to TRBJ1-3; TRBD1 might be the D (5 bases). Germline loops: CDR1 MNHEY, CDR2 SVGEGT. The CDR3 totals 18 residues. Trimming cost V 5 bases and J 0 bases, with 20 bases left between them. In DNA, the CDR3 is TGTGCCAGCAGTCTCCGCCCAGGGCCACTATACTCTGGAAACACCATATATTTT. Translating it yields CASSLRPGPLYSGNTIYF.

The V call is TRBV2, the J call TRBJ1-3, with D tentatively TRBD1 (6 bases). V shed 3 bases and J shed 3 bases, with 15 bases lying between them. Germline assignment: CDR1 SNHLY and CDR2 FYNNEI. The CDR3 is 16 residues long. The CDR3: CASSDPPTGYGNTIYF. The CDR3 DNA reads TGTGCCAGCAGTGACCCCCCGACAGGATATGGAAACACCATATATTTT.

This clone was observed a few times. V is TRBV6-4 and J is TRBJ2-3; 12 bases agree with TRBD2. This CDR3 has 16 residues. Germline lookup yields CDR1 MRHNA and CDR2 SNTAGT. V lost 3 bases, J lost 5 bases, and 6 bases stayed unmatched. The CDR3 reads CASSELAGGGGDTQYF. CDR3 DNA: TGTGCCAGCAGTGAACTAGCGGGGGGCGGAGGAGATACGCAGTATTTT.

CDR3 DNA: TGTGCCAGCAGCTCCCTAGCCAAAAACATTCAGTACTTC. This translates into CASSSLAKNIQYF. V usage is TRBV7-8 and J usage is TRBJ2-4; D unresolved. The germline V and J ends were trimmed by 4 bases and 0 bases, with 4 bases remaining between them. Germline CDR1 SGHVS, CDR2 FQNEAQ. The CDR3 sequence is 13 residues long. Combining the CDR3 with reference TRBV7-8 and TRBJ2-4 gives the whole variable domain GAGVSQSPRYKVAKRGQDVALRCDPISGHVSLFWYQQALGQGPEFLTYFQNEAQLDKSGLPSDRFFAERPEGSVSTLKIQRTQQEDSAVYLCASSSLAKNIQYFGAGTRLSVL.

The CDR3 bases are TGTGCCAGCAGCTTAGGCGGCAGGGGGCGGACTGAAGCTTTCTTT. Translation gives CASSLGGRGRTEAFF. The gene calls are TRBV13 and TRBJ1-1; TRBD1 aligns across 8 bases. CDR3 length: 15 residues. After removal of 0 bases from V and 5 bases from J, the junction contained 5 bases not matched to a gene. Germline loops: CDR1 PRHDT, CDR2 FYEKMQ (reference sequence). Looking up the rest from reference TRBV13 and TRBJ1-1 gives the full variable domain: AAGVIQSPRHLIKEKRETATLKCYPIPRHDTVYWYQQGPGQDPQFLISFYEKMQSDKGSIPDRFSAQQFSDYHSELNMSSLELGDSALYFCASSLGGRGRTEAFFGQGTRLTVV.

The CDR3, as DNA: TGTGCCAGCAGTTACTCTGGGCAGGGGTTGAACACTGAAGCTTTCTTT. It translates to CASSYSGQGLNTEAFF. J is TRBJ1-1 and V is TRBV6-2 or TRBV6-3; maybe TRBD1 (6 bases). The V gene's germline CDR1 is MNHEY and CDR2 SVGEGT. The CDR3 spans 16 residues. Trimming cost V 0 bases and J 0 bases, with 11 bases left between them.

A note on this clone: The sample holds other DNA sequences that translate to the same CDR3. The rearrangement joins TRBV12-5 to TRBJ1-1; 8 positions match TRBD1. Germline-derived CDR1 and CDR2 are LGHNT and FRNRAP. V gave up 5 bases and J gave up 3 bases; unmatched junction bases: 2. CDR3 length: 13 amino acids. In DNA form, the CDR3 reads TGTGCTAGTGGTCTGACAGGGGACACTGAAGCTTTCTTT. Translation gives CASGLTGDTEAFF.